These 27 T cell receptor beta chains share one sample of origin, sequenced in a study of blood T cell repertoires in COVID-19 (dated by TCRdb to about 2020). Libraries came from the immunoSEQ multiplex PCR assay. The source is immuneACCESS, and TCRdb retained only in-frame sequences with V and J called. Part of the clones is not carried over; for the studies checked, unresolved V genes explain less than half of this, and the remainder is unexplained. In all, the sample holds 200,000 to 250,000 clones, and 86% of those were seen once. The ten largest clones add up to about 9.4% of the sample. What was sequenced was peripheral blood. The receptors stem from a woman aged 50 to 60 with COVID-19, enrolled during active disease.

This clone has only one observation. The chain joins TRBV9 to TRBJ1-1; TRBD1 agrees at 8 bases. This CDR3 spans 13 amino acids. Germline values: CDR1 SGDLS, CDR2 YYNGEE. V lost 5 bases and J lost 5; bases outside the gene matches: 5. Here the CDR3 reads CASSFDRGTEAFF. The CDR3 coding sequence is TGTGCCAGCAGTTTTGACAGGGGTACTGAAGCTTTCTTT.

J is TRBJ1-2 and V is TRBV15; 9 bases map to TRBD1. The CDR3 spans 16 residues. Per the germline V gene, CDR1 is LNHNV and CDR2 is YYDKDF (reference sequence). Trimming at V came to 3 bases and at J to 7 bases, leaving 12 bases not matched to a gene. The CDR3 sequence: CATSSAGTGKYSGYTF. The CDR3 DNA follows: TGTGCCACCAGCAGTGCCGGGACAGGGAAATATAGTGGCTACACCTTC.

The gene calls are TRBV4-3 and TRBJ1-1; possibly TRBD1 for D (5 bases). CDR3 size: 15 residues. The ends were cut back, 0 bases at V and 11 bases at J, with 19 bases in the middle. Germline V gene sequence: CDR1 LGHNA, CDR2 YSLEER. The CDR3 DNA sequence: TGCGCCAGCAGCCAAGATAGGGGAAGGTGGGGTATGGCTTTCTTT. As protein: CASSQDRGRWGMAFF.

The chain has TRBV13 and TRBJ2-7; 7 bases are a match to TRBD1. Germline CDR1 PRHDT, CDR2 FYEKMQ (reference sequence). After removal of 4 bases from V and 12 bases from J, the junction contained 12 bases not matched to a gene. This CDR3 region has 13 residues. CDR3 nucleotides: TGTGCCAGCAGCTCAACTGGACAGGAAGGCCCGTACTTC. As protein: CASSSTGQEGPYF.

The rearrangement links TRBV6-2 or TRBV6-3 to TRBJ2-7; perhaps TRBD1 as D (6 bases). V lost 6 bases, J lost 1 base, and 10 bases lay in between. The CDR3 has 13 residues. From germline, CDR1 is MNHEY and CDR2 SVGEGT. This chain's CDR3 is CASSWDTSYEQYF. Written as DNA, the CDR3 is TGTGCCAGCAGCTGGGACACATCCTACGAGCAGTACTTC.

This clone was found once. The V call is TRBV19, the J call TRBJ1-3; possible D gene TRBD1, 5 bases. The CDR3 extends over 12 amino acids. CDR1 and CDR2 from the germline V gene are LNHDA and SQIVND (reference sequence). The V and J ends lost 6 bases and 8 bases respectively, with 11 bases between them. The DNA of the CDR3 is TGTGCCAGTAGGTATGGGGCGGACACCATATATTTT. Translating it yields CASRYGADTIYF.

The gene calls are TRBV11-3 and TRBJ2-5, with D possibly being TRBD1 (6 bases). CDR1 SGHNT and CDR2 YENEEA come from the germline V gene. The V gene lost 6 bases and the J gene lost 6 bases, with 17 bases spanning the gap. This CDR3 contains 14 residues. The CDR3 is CASSFSRGEKTQYF. The CDR3 nucleotides are TGTGCCAGCAGTTTCAGCAGGGGAGAAAAGACCCAGTACTTC.

This sequence joins TRBV7-2 and TRBJ2-1; 9 bases align to TRBD2. This CDR3 has 17 amino acids. Looked up from germline, CDR1 is SGHTA and CDR2 is FQGNSA. Trimming cost V 2 bases and J 5 bases; bases outside gene matches: 10. The CDR3 DNA reads as TGTGCCAGCAGCTTACTTCAGTGGCGGGGGGGCAACAATGAGCAGTTCTTC. This encodes CASSLLQWRGGNNEQFF.

The J gene is TRBJ2-2, the V gene TRBV9, with TRBD2 identical over 7 bases. Trimming took 1 base from V and 4 from J; bases not matched to a gene: 10. The V gene's germline CDR1 is SGDLS and CDR2 YYNGEE. The CDR3 has 17 residues. The CDR3 nucleotides are TGTGCCAGCAGCGTACGACCGGGACTACAAACCACCGGGGAGCTGTTTTTT. This codes for CASSVRPGLQTTGELFF.

The rearrangement joins TRBV24-1 to TRBJ1-2, with no clear D. Germline V gene lookup returns CDR1 KGHDR and CDR2 SFDVKD. With 3 bases removed from V and 6 bases from J, the gap between germline ends came to 16 bases. The CDR3 extends over 15 amino acids. Written as DNA, the CDR3 is TGTGCCACCAGTGATAACGTAGGATTCCGGGATGGCTACACCTTC. Translating it yields CATSDNVGFRDGYTF.

This clone has a handful of counts. This chain links TRBV28 with TRBJ1-3; 7 nucleotides match TRBD1. Germline CDR1 is MDHEN and CDR2 is SYDVKM. The trim removed 3 bases at V and 2 bases at J, leaving 1 base unmatched. This CDR3 is 14 amino acids long. CDR3 DNA sequence: TGTGCCAGCAGTTTTCAGGGGGCTGGAAACACCATATATTTT. It encodes CASSFQGAGNTIYF.

The chain combines TRBV7-9 with TRBJ2-5; D is perhaps TRBD2 (6 bases). Germline CDR1 SEHNR, CDR2 FQNEAQ (reference sequence). V lost 4 bases and J lost 5, with 11 bases in between. The CDR3 spans 13 residues. In nucleotides, the CDR3 is TGTGCCAGCAGCTCCGGAGGGATGGAGACCCAGTACTTC. Encoded protein: CASSSGGMETQYF.

The J gene is TRBJ2-7, the V gene TRBV19; TRBD1 matches 9 bases. Germline trimming cut 6 bases from V and 6 bases from J; bases unmatched to any gene: 12. The CDR3 loop spans 15 amino acids. Germline CDR1 is LNHDA and CDR2 is SQIVND (reference sequence). The CDR3: CASRNRDRVTGEQYF. DNA for the CDR3: TGTGCCAGTAGGAATCGGGACAGGGTTACGGGCGAGCAGTACTTC.

The chain has TRBV28 and TRBJ1-2, with D tentatively TRBD1 (6 bases). From germline, CDR1 is MDHEN and CDR2 SYDVKM. CDR3 length: 15 amino acids. V was shortened by 5 bases and J by 0 bases, with 13 bases between the two germline ends. CDR3 amino acids: CASSKRGGPNYGYTF. CDR3 bases: TGTGCCAGCAGTAAAAGAGGGGGACCTAACTATGGCTACACCTTC.

This clone was found a few times. The chain employs TRBV6-5 and TRBJ2-1; a weak D match, TRBD2 (5 bases). Germline-derived CDR1 and CDR2 are MNHEY and SVGAGI. Between the trimmed V and J ends, which lost 6 bases and 8 bases, there was a span of 20 bases. The CDR3 contains 15 residues. The chain's CDR3 is CASRPNAGVGDEQFF. As DNA, the CDR3 is TGTGCCAGCAGACCAAACGCGGGTGTCGGGGATGAGCAGTTCTTC.

The chain has TRBV6-1 and TRBJ1-1, with 10 bases aligning to TRBD1. With 2 bases clipped from V and 6 bases from J, the junction kept 6 bases outside the gene matches. The CDR3 sequence is 15 residues long. CDR1 is MNHNS and CDR2 is SASEGT in the germline V gene. The CDR3 DNA follows: TGTGCCAGCAGTGAATATCACGGGACAGGGGCTGAAGCTTTCTTT. This gives the protein CASSEYHGTGAEAFF.

The chain has TRBV5-1 and TRBJ2-2, with 9 bases aligning to TRBD1. This CDR3 contains 16 residues. The V and J ends lost 4 bases and 5 bases, in that order; junction bases with no gene match: 9. Germline V gene sequence: CDR1 SGHRS, CDR2 YFSETQ. For the CDR3, the DNA is TGCGCCAGCAGCCAACAGGGGGCGGTTGGAACCGGGGAGCTGTTTTTT. Its translation: CASSQQGAVGTGELFF.

The chain links TRBV18 to TRBJ1-2; 9 bases are a match to TRBD1. Germline V lookup: CDR1 KGHSH, CDR2 LQKENI. The V segment lost 2 bases and the J segment 4 bases; nucleotides outside the gene matches: 5. This CDR3 is 15 amino acids long. Here the CDR3 reads CASSPMGQGVYGYTF. Here the CDR3 DNA reads TGTGCCAGCTCACCAATGGGACAGGGTGTCTATGGCTACACCTTC.

The rearrangement uses TRBV5-8 and TRBJ1-2, with D unresolved. Germline CDR1 and CDR2: SGHTS and YDEGEE. This CDR3 is built from 13 residues. Trimming pared 5 bases from V and 3 bases from J, leaving 11 bases between. The chain's CDR3 is CASRPRGYYGYTF. The CDR3 DNA follows: TGTGCCAGCAGACCGCGGGGATACTATGGCTACACCTTC.

The CDR3, as DNA: TGTGCCAGCAGCTTAGGCTTAGCGGGGGTCACAGATACGCAGTATTTT. It yields the protein CASSLGLAGVTDTQYF. This chain connects TRBV11-2 to TRBJ2-3; 9 nucleotides match TRBD2. This CDR3 is 16 amino acids long. Germline CDR1 SGHAT, CDR2 FQNNGV. Unmatched junction bases numbered 4, after V lost 1 base and J lost 2 bases. The complete variable domain, with remaining parts taken from reference TRBV11-2 and TRBJ2-3, reads EAGVAQSPRYKIIEKRQSVAFWCNPISGHATLYWYQQILGQGPKLLIQFQNNGVVDDSQLPKDRFSAERLKGVDSTLKIQPAKLEDSAVYLCASSLGLAGVTDTQYFGPGTRLTVL.

This CDR3 is CASSTAGGPYEQYV. CDR3 coding DNA: TGTGCCAGCAGCACAGCGGGGGGCCCTTACGAGCAGTACGTC. The V and J genes are TRBV7-2 and TRBJ2-7; 9 bases fit TRBD2. The CDR3 sequence is 14 residues long. V shed 5 bases and J 4 bases; nucleotides not matched to a gene: 6. The germline CDR1 and CDR2 sequences are SGHTA and FQGNSA.

The rearrangement uses TRBV27 and TRBJ2-7; possible D gene TRBD1, 5 bases. V lost 2 bases and J 7 bases, leaving 15 bases between the germline ends. Germline CDR1 is MNHEY and CDR2 is SMNVEV (reference sequence). This CDR3 spans 14 amino acids. The CDR3 spells CASSLRGQGGEQYV. The CDR3 DNA sequence: TGTGCCAGCAGTTTAAGGGGCCAGGGTGGGGAGCAGTACGTC.

Of note for this clone: The sample carries other DNA sequences with the same CDR3. The V gene is TRBV9, the J gene TRBJ1-1; D may be TRBD1 (6 bases). CDR1 and CDR2 from the germline V gene are SGDLS and YYNGEE. The germline V and J ends were trimmed by 2 bases and 1 base, with 12 bases remaining between them. The CDR3 length is 15 residues. CDR3 protein: CASSVGGHQNTEAFF. CDR3 nucleotide sequence: TGTGCCAGCAGCGTCGGGGGGCATCAGAACACTGAAGCTTTCTTT. The entire variable domain, with the rest obtained from reference TRBV9 and TRBJ1-1, is as follows: DSGVTQTPKHLITATGQRVTLRCSPRSGDLSVYWYQQSLDQGLQFLIQYYNGEERAKGNILERFSAQQFPDLHSELNLSSLELGDSALYFCASSVGGHQNTEAFFGQGTRLTVV.

The DNA for the CDR3 is TGTGCCAGCAGCAAAGACGAGAGGGAACCCTCTGGAAACACCATATATTTT. Protein sequence: CASSKDEREPSGNTIYF. V is TRBV21-1 and J is TRBJ1-3. TRBV21-1 is a documented pseudogene. The length of the CDR3 is 17 residues.

The rearrangement joins TRBV27 to TRBJ2-3; TRBD1 matches 11 bases. CDR1 and CDR2 (germline): MNHEY, SMNVEV (reference sequence). The junction had 5 bases not matched to a gene; V was cut back by 3 bases and J by 6 bases. This CDR3 comprises 15 residues. CDR3 in DNA: TGTGCCAGCAGTTTTGGACAGGGGGCTGTGGATACGCAGTATTTT. Amino acids: CASSFGQGAVDTQYF.

This clone was seen just once. The chain couples TRBV19 to TRBJ2-4; tentative D call: TRBD1 (5 bases). V lost 3 bases to trimming and J lost 1 base, with 13 bases between them. CDR3 length: 16 amino acids. Germline V gene data show CDR1 as LNHDA and CDR2 as SQIVND (reference sequence). This CDR3 reads CASSMKGRVAKNIQYF. In nucleotides, the CDR3 is TGTGCCAGTAGTATGAAGGGCAGGGTGGCCAAAAACATTCAGTACTTC. The entire variable domain, with the rest obtained from reference TRBV19 and TRBJ2-4, is as follows: DGGITQSPKYLFRKEGQNVTLSCEQNLNHDAMYWYRQDPGQGLRLIYYSQIVNDFQKGDIAEGYSVSREKKESFPLTVTSAQKNPTAFYLCASSMKGRVAKNIQYFGAGTRLSVL.

This chain connects TRBV5-6 to TRBJ2-1; TRBD2 is a possible D gene (6 bases). In germline, CDR1 is SGHDT, CDR2 YYEEEE. Trimming cost V 4 bases and J 2 bases, with 13 bases left between them. The CDR3 loop spans 15 amino acids. CDR3 residues: CASSVGTGPYNEQFF. CDR3 bases: TGTGCCAGCAGCGTCGGGACTGGGCCCTACAATGAGCAGTTCTTC.